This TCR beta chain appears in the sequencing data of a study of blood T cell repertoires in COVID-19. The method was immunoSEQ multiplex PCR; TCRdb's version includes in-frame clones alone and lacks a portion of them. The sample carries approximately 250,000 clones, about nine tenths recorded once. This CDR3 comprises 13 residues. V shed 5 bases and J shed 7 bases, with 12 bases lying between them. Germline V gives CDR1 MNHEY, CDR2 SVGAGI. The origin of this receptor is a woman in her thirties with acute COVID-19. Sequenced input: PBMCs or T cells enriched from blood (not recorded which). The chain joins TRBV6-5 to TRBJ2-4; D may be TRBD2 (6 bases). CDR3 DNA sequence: TGTGCCAGCAGTCTAGGTGGGGGGAACATTCAGTACTTC. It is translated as CASSLGGGNIQYF.